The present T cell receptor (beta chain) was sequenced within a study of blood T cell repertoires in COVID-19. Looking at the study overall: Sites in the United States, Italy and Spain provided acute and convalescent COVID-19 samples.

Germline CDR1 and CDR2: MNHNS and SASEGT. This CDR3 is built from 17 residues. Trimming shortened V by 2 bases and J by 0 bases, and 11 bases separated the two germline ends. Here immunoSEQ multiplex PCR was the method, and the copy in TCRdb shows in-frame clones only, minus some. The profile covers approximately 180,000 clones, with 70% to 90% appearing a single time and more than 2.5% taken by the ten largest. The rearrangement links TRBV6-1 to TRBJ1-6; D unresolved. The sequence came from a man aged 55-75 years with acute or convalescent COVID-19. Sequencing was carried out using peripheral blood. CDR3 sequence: CASSENSILSYNSPLHF. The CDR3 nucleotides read TGTGCCAGCAGTGAAAACAGCATTCTCTCCTATAATTCACCCCTCCACTTT.